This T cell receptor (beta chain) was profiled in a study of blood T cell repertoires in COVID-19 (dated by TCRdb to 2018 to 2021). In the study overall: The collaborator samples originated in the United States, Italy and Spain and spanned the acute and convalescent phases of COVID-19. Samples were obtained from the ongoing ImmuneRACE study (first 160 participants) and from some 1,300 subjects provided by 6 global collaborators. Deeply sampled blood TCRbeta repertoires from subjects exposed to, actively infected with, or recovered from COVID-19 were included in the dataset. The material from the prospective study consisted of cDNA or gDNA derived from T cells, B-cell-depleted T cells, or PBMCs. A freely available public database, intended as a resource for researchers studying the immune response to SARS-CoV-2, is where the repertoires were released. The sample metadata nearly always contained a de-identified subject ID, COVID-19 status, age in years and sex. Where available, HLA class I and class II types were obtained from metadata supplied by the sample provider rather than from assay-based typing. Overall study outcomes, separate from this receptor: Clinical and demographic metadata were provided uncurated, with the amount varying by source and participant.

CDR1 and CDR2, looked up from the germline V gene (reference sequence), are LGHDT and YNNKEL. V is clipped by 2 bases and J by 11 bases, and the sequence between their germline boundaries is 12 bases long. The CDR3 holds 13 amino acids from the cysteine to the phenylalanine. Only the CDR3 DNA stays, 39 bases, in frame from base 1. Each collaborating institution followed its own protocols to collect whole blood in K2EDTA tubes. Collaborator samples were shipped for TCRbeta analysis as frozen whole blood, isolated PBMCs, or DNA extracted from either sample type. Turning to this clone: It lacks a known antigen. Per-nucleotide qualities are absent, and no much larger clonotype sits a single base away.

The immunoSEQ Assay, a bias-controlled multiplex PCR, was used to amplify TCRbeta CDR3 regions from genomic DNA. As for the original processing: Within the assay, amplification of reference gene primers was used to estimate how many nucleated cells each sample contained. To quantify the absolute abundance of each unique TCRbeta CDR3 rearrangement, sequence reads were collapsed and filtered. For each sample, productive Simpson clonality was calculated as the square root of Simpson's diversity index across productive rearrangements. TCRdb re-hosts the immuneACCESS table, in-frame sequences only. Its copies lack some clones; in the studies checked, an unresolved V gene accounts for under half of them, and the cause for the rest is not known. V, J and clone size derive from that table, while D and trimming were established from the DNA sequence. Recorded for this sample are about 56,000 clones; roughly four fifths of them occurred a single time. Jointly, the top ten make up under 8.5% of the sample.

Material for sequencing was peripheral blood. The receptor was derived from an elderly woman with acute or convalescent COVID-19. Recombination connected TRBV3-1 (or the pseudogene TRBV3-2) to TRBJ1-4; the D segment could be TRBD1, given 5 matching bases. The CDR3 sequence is CASSQSGTPKLFF. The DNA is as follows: TGTGCCAGCAGCCAAAGCGGGACGCCCAAACTGTTTTTT.